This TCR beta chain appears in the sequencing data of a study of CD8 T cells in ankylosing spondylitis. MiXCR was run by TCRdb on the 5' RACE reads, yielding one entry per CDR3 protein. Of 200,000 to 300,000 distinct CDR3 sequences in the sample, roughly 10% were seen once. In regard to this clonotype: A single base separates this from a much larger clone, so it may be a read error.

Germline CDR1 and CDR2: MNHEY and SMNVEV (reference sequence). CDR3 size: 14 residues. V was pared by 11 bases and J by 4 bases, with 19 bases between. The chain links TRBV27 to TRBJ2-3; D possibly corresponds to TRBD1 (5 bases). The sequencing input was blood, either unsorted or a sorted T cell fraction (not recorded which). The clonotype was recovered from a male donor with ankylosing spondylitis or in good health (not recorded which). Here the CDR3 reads CAGMIGAASDTQYF. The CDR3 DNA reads TGTGCCGGCATGATAGGGGCGGCGTCAGATACGCAGTATTTT.